This TCR beta chain was found in a study of T cells in Graves' hyperthyroidism and ophthalmopathy. An approximately 10 ml volume of fresh peripheral blood provided the PBMCs. TCR beta CDR3 sequences were amplified from RNA transcripts. Researchers ran a first-round RT-PCR on the TCR CDR3 using the HTBI primer set. From the multiplex PCR reads, TCRdb called clonotypes with MiXCR, one entry per CDR3 protein. The repertoire holds under 550,000 distinct CDR3 sequences, with roughly 13% as singletons. Whole-study results and caveats: Researchers report that a 13 V-J model separated ophthalmopathy from stable hyperthyroidism. Ophthalmopathy onset followed model prediction by a median roughly six months.

V lost 5 bases and J lost 3, with 5 bases in between. The CDR3 has 10 residues. Germline CDR1 DFQATT, CDR2 SNEGSKA (reference sequence). Notes on this clonotype: Antigen specificity is unknown.

The sample taken for sequencing was blood. The J gene is TRBJ2-7, the V gene TRBV20-1; no reliable D call. This receptor was obtained from a woman aged 18-35 years with Graves' hyperthyroidism. CDR3 loop: CSAWSYEQYF. In DNA form, the CDR3 reads TGCAGTGCTTGGAGCTACGAGCAGTACTTC.